These 23 T cell receptor beta chains originate from one sample sequenced in a study of T-cell reconstitution after alpha-beta-depleted transplantation in children. For TCRbeta, the library was prepared with unique molecular identifiers. MiXCR, run by TCRdb on the PCR reads, gives a single entry per CDR3 protein. The table lists approximately 390,000 distinct CDR3 sequences, around 9.9% of them singletons, with about 5% in the top ten. Source: PBMCs from the stem cell graft donor, taken from the stem cell graft. All receptors derive from a human donor who donated a stem cell graft to a child with acute myeloid leukemia.

The chain recombines TRBV27 with TRBJ1-1; D is unclear. The CDR3 is made up of 13 amino acids. CDR1 is MNHEY and CDR2 is SMNVEV in the germline V gene (reference sequence). V lost 3 bases and J 1 base, leaving 6 bases between the germline ends. CDR3 nucleotides: TGTGCCAGCAGTTTTGCCAAGAACACTGAAGCTTTCTTT. Its translation: CASSFAKNTEAFF.

This clonotype was seen a handful of times. The V gene is TRBV5-1, the J gene TRBJ1-1, with a weak D call TRBD1 (6 bases). Germline V gives CDR1 SGHRS, CDR2 YFSETQ. Trimming left V 4 bases short and J 4 bases short, with 17 bases between. The CDR3 covers 15 residues. The DNA of the CDR3 is TGCGCCAGCAGCCTGGTGGGAGGGGGAGCCACTGAAGCTTTCTTT. Encoded protein: CASSLVGGGATEAFF.

This clonotype occurred a few times. The V call is TRBV20-1, the J call TRBJ1-1; D may be TRBD1 (5 bases). CDR3 length equals 15 residues. Per the germline V gene, CDR1 is DFQATT and CDR2 is SNEGSKA (reference sequence). The germline V and J ends were trimmed by 1 base and 0 bases, with 12 bases remaining between them. Here the CDR3 reads CSARGSGGMNTEAFF. CDR3 DNA sequence: TGCAGTGCTAGAGGCTCGGGGGGGATGAACACTGAAGCTTTCTTT.

There are many counts of this clonotype. V and J are TRBV29-1 and TRBJ2-5, with 8 bases aligning to TRBD1. The CDR3 is 15 amino acids. From germline, CDR1 is SQVTM and CDR2 ANQGSEA. V dropped 6 bases and J dropped 4; count of bases not matched to a gene: 13. The CDR3 DNA sequence: TGCAGCGTAGACGAGGACAGGGACCTTGGAGAGACCCAGTACTTC. Protein product: CSVDEDRDLGETQYF.

This clonotype was seen many times. The chain combines TRBV20-1 with TRBJ2-3; maybe TRBD2 (5 bases). V was trimmed by 3 bases and J by 6 bases, leaving 13 bases between them. This CDR3 contains 13 residues. Germline lookup yields CDR1 DFQATT and CDR2 SNEGSKA (reference sequence). The CDR3 here is CSARDSVRDTQYF. The CDR3 DNA reads as TGCAGTGCTAGGGATAGCGTAAGGGATACGCAGTATTTT.

V is TRBV6-5 and J is TRBJ1-6; possible D gene TRBD1, 6 bases. Trimming pared 2 bases from V and 5 bases from J, leaving 22 bases between. This CDR3 is 19 amino acids long. Per germline, CDR1 MNHEY and CDR2 SVGAGI. The CDR3 here is CASSYNPTGGYANNSPLHF. The CDR3 DNA sequence: TGTGCCAGCAGTTACAACCCGACAGGAGGATACGCCAATAATTCACCCCTCCACTTT.

The sample holds a few counts of this clonotype. The V gene is TRBV5-1, the J gene TRBJ1-2; perhaps TRBD1 as D (6 bases). This CDR3 region has 15 residues. Germline loops: CDR1 SGHRS, CDR2 YFSETQ. V was cut by 4 bases and J by 3 bases, with 16 bases left in between. The CDR3 loop reads CASSEGGGLYYGYTF. In DNA form, the CDR3 reads TGCGCCAGCAGCGAGGGCGGGGGGCTATACTATGGCTACACCTTC.

This clonotype was seen a few times. The rearrangement uses TRBV12-3 or TRBV12-4 and TRBJ2-2; D is perhaps TRBD1 or TRBD2 (6 bases each). Trimming removed 2 bases from V and 4 bases from J, with 14 bases in between. The CDR3 runs 16 residues. The CDR3: CASSLRGARGTGELFF. CDR3 nucleotides: TGTGCCAGCAGTTTAAGGGGGGCTCGGGGCACCGGGGAGCTGTTTTTT.

V is TRBV5-1 and J is TRBJ2-7; the match to TRBD1 covers 8 bases. This CDR3 spans 14 amino acids. Trimming removed 2 bases from V and 4 bases from J; junction bases left unmatched: 5. Germline loops: CDR1 SGHRS, CDR2 YFSETQ. Written as DNA, the CDR3 is TGCGCCAGCAGCTTCACAGGGGGGAATTACGAGCAGTACTTC. It codes for CASSFTGGNYEQYF.

Only a few counts were recorded for this clonotype. The chain has TRBV20-1 and TRBJ1-1, with 7 bases matching TRBD1. Germline loops: CDR1 DFQATT, CDR2 SNEGSKA (reference sequence). The V gene end was trimmed by 5 bases and the J gene end by 7 bases; junction bases not matched to a gene: 7. The CDR3 consists of 12 residues. This chain's CDR3 is CSASRRQGEAFF. The DNA of the CDR3 is TGCAGTGCTTCGAGGAGACAGGGTGAAGCTTTCTTT.

This clonotype came up many times. The chain uses TRBV4-1 and TRBJ1-6; 7 bases match TRBD1. In germline, CDR1 is MGHRA, CDR2 YSYEKL. The CDR3 runs to 20 residues. The V gene end was trimmed by 0 bases and the J gene end by 0 bases; junction bases not matched to a gene: 11. The CDR3 DNA sequence: TGCGCCAGCAGCCAAGATCCGGACAGGCCGACGGCCTCCTATAATTCACCCCTCCACTTT. Protein sequence: CASSQDPDRPTASYNSPLHF.

The sample holds many counts of this clonotype. The gene calls are TRBV5-1 and TRBJ2-1, with no clear D. CDR3 length: 15 residues. The V and J ends lost 1 base and 3 bases respectively, with 11 bases between them. CDR1 and CDR2 (germline): SGHRS, YFSETQ. The CDR3 DNA sequence: TGCGCCAGCAGCTTGTCGGGTGGTGGCTACAATGAGCAGTTCTTC. This translates into CASSLSGGGYNEQFF.

This sequence joins TRBV7-2 and TRBJ1-2; D perhaps matches TRBD1 (5 bases). The CDR3 is 15 amino acids. V lost 5 bases and J lost 4, with 17 bases in between. Germline CDR1 and CDR2: SGHTA and FQGNSA. In DNA, the CDR3 is TGTGCCAGCAGCCCTCCAGATCGGACAAGCTATGGCTACACCTTC. Protein: CASSPPDRTSYGYTF.

This clonotype was recorded at least ten times. This chain joins TRBV7-2 and TRBJ1-5; possible D gene TRBD1, 6 bases. There are 16 residues in the CDR3. The germline CDR1 and CDR2 sequences are SGHTA and FQGNSA. Between the trimmed V and J ends, which lost 4 bases and 0 bases, there was a span of 13 bases. The CDR3 loop reads CASSSIGTTSNQPQHF. CDR3 bases: TGTGCCAGCAGCTCTATCGGGACAACTAGCAATCAGCCCCAGCATTTT.

A few counts support this clonotype. V gene TRBV20-1 combines with J gene TRBJ2-2, with 8 bases lining up with TRBD1. V shed 1 base and J 6 bases; nucleotides not matched to a gene: 7. This CDR3 region has 15 residues. Germline-derived CDR1 and CDR2 are DFQATT and SNEGSKA (reference sequence). The CDR3 region has the DNA TGCAGTGCTAGAGTCGGACAGGGTATATCCGGGGAGCTGTTTTTT. This gives the protein CSARVGQGISGELFF.

This clonotype was found a few times. The chain links TRBV28 to TRBJ1-4, with D hard to call. The CDR3 loop spans 14 amino acids. Germline V CDR1 and CDR2: MDHEN, SYDVKM. The V and J ends lost 2 bases and 8 bases respectively, with 12 bases between them. The CDR3 nucleotides read TGTGCCAGCAGTTTACCTCTATCTGGGGAAAAACTGTTTTTT. This gives the protein CASSLPLSGEKLFF.

This rearrangement joins TRBV5-6 to TRBJ1-5; unclear D gene. Per the germline V gene, CDR1 is SGHDT and CDR2 is YYEEEE. The CDR3 loop spans 14 amino acids. Trimming stripped 3 bases from V and 0 bases from J, with 7 bases between. The CDR3 coding sequence is TGTGCCAGCAGCTCTTGGGTTAGCAATCAGCCCCAGCATTTT. The encoded protein is CASSSWVSNQPQHF.

The chain links TRBV6-5 to TRBJ2-7; a weak D match, TRBD1 (6 bases). The CDR3 length is 14 residues. Germline V CDR1 and CDR2: MNHEY, SVGAGI. The V and J ends lost 4 bases and 3 bases respectively, with 13 bases between them. The CDR3, as DNA: TGTGCCAGCAGTTCCGGACAGAAATTCTACGAGCAGTACTTC. Residues: CASSSGQKFYEQYF.

In its sample, this clonotype was seen a few times. The CDR3 sequence is CASSSGDRTNTGELFF. Written as DNA, the CDR3 is TGCGCCAGCAGCTCTGGGGACAGGACGAACACCGGGGAGCTGTTTTTT. The chain combines TRBV5-1 with TRBJ2-2; the match to TRBD1 covers 8 bases. The V segment lost 3 bases and the J segment 0 bases; nucleotides outside the gene matches: 4. The CDR3 extends over 16 amino acids. The germline gives CDR1 SGHRS, CDR2 YFSETQ.

In this sample, this clonotype turned up a few times. The chain combines TRBV5-1 with TRBJ2-7; 8 bases match TRBD1. This CDR3 spans 14 amino acids. Germline V gene lookup returns CDR1 SGHRS and CDR2 YFSETQ. The V gene end was trimmed by 5 bases and the J gene end by 4 bases; junction bases not matched to a gene: 8. The CDR3, as DNA: TGCGCCAGCAGTATTGGACAGGGCTCGTACGAGCAGTACGTC. Translating it yields CASSIGQGSYEQYV.

The rearrangement links TRBV6-5 to TRBJ1-3, with D tentatively TRBD1 (5 bases). Trimming took off 1 base at V and 0 bases at J, with 13 bases between the two ends. In germline, CDR1 is MNHEY, CDR2 SVGAGI. This CDR3 spans 17 amino acids. This CDR3 is CASSYYPGHSSGNTIYF. CDR3 sequence (DNA): TGTGCCAGCAGTTACTATCCGGGGCACAGCTCTGGAAACACCATATATTTT.

The V call is TRBV4-2, the J call TRBJ2-7; tentative D call: TRBD2 (7 bases). This CDR3 contains 15 residues. Trimming shortened V by 0 bases and J by 5 bases, and 14 bases separated the two germline ends. In germline, CDR1 is LGHNA, CDR2 YNFKEQ. CDR3 DNA: TGTGCCAGCAGCCAAGATGGGAGGGGGTCTGACGAGCAGTACGTC. Translating it yields CASSQDGRGSDEQYV.

This clonotype was seen at least ten times. This chain uses TRBV20-1 with TRBJ1-2; 7 nucleotides line up with TRBD1. The V and J ends lost 6 bases and 8 bases, in that order; junction bases with no gene match: 12. This CDR3 is 13 amino acids long. Germline V CDR1 and CDR2: DFQATT, SNEGSKA (reference sequence). Here the CDR3 DNA reads TGCAGTGCCCCATTGACAGGGCCTGGAGGCTACACCTTC. Protein: CSAPLTGPGGYTF.